A selection of T cell receptor beta chains follows, all from one sample in a study of a mutant IDH1 vaccine in newly diagnosed glioma. Sequenced by immunoSEQ multiplex PCR; TCRdb stores in-frame clones only, minus some. The sample consists of 30,000 to 40,000 clones, about nine tenths of them appearing once. Specimen: PBMCs, collected from a glioma patient treated with radiotherapy, temozolomide or both. Receptors originate from a man between 18 and 29 years old with glioma. Each CDR3 is given with its conserved first and last residue. The D gene is left open where the match is weak. A clone size is listed for some rows: how often the clone was seen (once, few, many), or a class if it is expanded.

j_call,v_call,d_call,clone_size,cdr3_aa,cdr3_nt
TRBJ1-2,TRBV30,.,.,CAWGDSPGTGYTF,TGTGCCTGGGGAGACAGTCCAGGGACTGGCTACACCTTC
TRBJ2-1,TRBV5-1,TRBD2,.,CASSLDLAGSYNEQFF,TGCGCCAGCAGCTTGGATTTAGCGGGATCATACAATGAGCAGTTCTTC
TRBJ1-4,TRBV7-2,TRBD1,.,CASSLRQGAEKLFF,TGTGCCAGCAGCCTAAGACAGGGGGCCGAAAAACTGTTTTTT
TRBJ2-7,TRBV5-5,TRBD1,.,CASSRTGQGSYEQYF,TGTGCCAGCAGCCGAACGGGACAGGGTTCCTACGAGCAGTACTTC
TRBJ2-7,TRBV14,.,once,CASSHWTALDEQYF,TGTGCCAGCAGCCATTGGACGGCACTGGACGAGCAGTACTTC
TRBJ2-5,TRBV11-2,TRBD1,.,CASSLGGQGQETQYF,TGTGCCAGCAGCTTAGGGGGACAGGGACAAGAGACCCAGTACTTC
TRBJ2-1,TRBV30,.,once,CAWSTAGGNEQFF,TGTGCCTGGAGTACCGCCGGGGGCAATGAGCAGTTCTTC
TRBJ1-5,TRBV28,.,.,CASSLDRSNQPQHF,TGTGCCAGCAGCCTAGACAGAAGCAATCAGCCCCAGCATTTT
TRBJ2-1,TRBV28,.,.,CASSLRQRGINEQFF,TGTGCCAGCAGTTTACGGCAACGGGGAATCAATGAGCAGTTCTTC
TRBJ2-1,TRBV5-4,TRBD1,.,CASSLGGFRNEQFF,TGTGCCAGCAGCTTAGGGGGCTTTCGCAATGAGCAGTTCTTC
TRBJ1-3,TRBV7-2,.,.,CASSSRGPSSGNTIYF,TGTGCCAGCAGCTCGCGGGGGCCTAGCTCTGGAAACACCATATATTTT
TRBJ1-1,TRBV7-8,.,.,CASRIGEASRMNTEAFF,TGTGCCAGCAGAATAGGAGAGGCTTCCCGGATGAACACTGAAGCTTTCTTT
TRBJ1-4,TRBV6-1,TRBD1,.,CASSEWGQGWNEKLFF,TGTGCCAGCAGTGAATGGGGACAGGGGTGGAATGAAAAACTGTTTTTT
TRBJ2-2,TRBV2,.,.,CASSPSGVTGELFF,TGTGCCAGCAGTCCCTCAGGGGTCACCGGGGAGCTGTTTTTT
TRBJ1-1,TRBV18,TRBD1,.,CASSQTGGTEAFF,TGTGCCAGCTCCCAGACAGGGGGCACTGAAGCTTTCTTT
TRBJ1-4,TRBV20-1,.,once,CSAGAEKLFF,TGCAGTGCTGGGGCAGAAAAACTGTTTTTT
TRBJ1-1,TRBV29-1,.,.,CSVEGEDTEAFF,TGCAGCGTCGAGGGGGAGGACACTGAAGCTTTCTTT
TRBJ1-2,TRBV6-4,.,.,CASSDDALSYGYTF,TGTGCCAGCAGTGACGATGCGTTGAGCTATGGCTACACCTTC
TRBJ2-7,TRBV5-4,.,.,CASSLGREQYF,TGTGCCAGCAGCTTGGGGCGCGAGCAGTACTTC
TRBJ2-7,TRBV6-6,.,.,CASTEGTYEQYF,TGTGCCAGCACGGAGGGCACCTACGAGCAGTACTTC
TRBJ2-1,TRBV5-4,.,.,CASSSPGLGPEFF,TGTGCCAGCAGCTCACCGGGACTGGGCCCTGAGTTCTTC
TRBJ2-1,TRBV7-9,.,.,CASTLTRREQFF,TGTGCCAGCACCCTCACCCGTAGGGAGCAGTTCTTC
TRBJ2-6,TRBV7-9,.,.,CASSLGGVGANVLTF,TGTGCCAGCAGCCTGGGCGGAGTTGGGGCCAACGTCCTGACTTTC
TRBJ1-2,TRBV7-2,TRBD1,.,CASSLVPGQGDYGYTF,TGTGCCAGCAGCTTAGTTCCGGGACAGGGGGACTATGGCTACACCTTC
TRBJ1-5,TRBV21-1,.,.,CASSGRSSPNLNSNQPQHF,TGTGCCAGCAGCGGTAGGAGCAGTCCGAATCTGAATAGCAATCAGCCCCAGCATTTT
TRBJ1-2,TRBV28,.,.,CASIRWEGLQSYGYTF,TGTGCCAGCATTAGGTGGGAGGGCCTGCAGAGCTATGGCTACACCTTC
TRBJ2-3,TRBV4-3,.,.,CASSQGIPGTQYF,TGCGCCAGCAGCCAAGGCATTCCGGGTACGCAGTATTTT
TRBJ2-5,TRBV5-1,TRBD2,.,CASSLGTSGQQETQYF,TGCGCCAGCAGCTTGGGGACTAGCGGACAACAAGAGACCCAGTACTTC
TRBJ2-2,TRBV7-2,.,.,CASRLLGNTGELFF,TGTGCCAGCAGACTTTTAGGGAACACCGGGGAGCTGTTTTTT
TRBJ2-3,TRBV29-1,.,once,CSVPGEAFTDTQYF,TGCAGCGTCCCCGGGGAGGCCTTCACAGATACGCAGTATTTT
TRBJ2-7,TRBV4-2,TRBD2,.,CASSPTLAGGYEQYF,TGTGCCAGCAGCCCCACACTAGCGGGAGGCTACGAGCAGTACTTC
TRBJ1-3,TRBV5-8,.,.,CASSLEGYGGTIYF,TGTGCCAGCAGCCTGGAGGGTTACGGCGGCACCATATATTTT
TRBJ2-7,TRBV5-4,TRBD2,.,CASARREGTHEQYF,TGTGCCAGCGCCAGGCGGGAGGGCACCCACGAGCAGTACTTC
TRBJ1-1,TRBV6-1,.,.,CASSEGIMNTEAFF,TGTGCCAGCAGTGAAGGGATCATGAACACTGAAGCTTTCTTT
TRBJ1-3,TRBV5-1,.,.,CASSLGPGGSGNTIYF,TGCGCCAGCAGCTTGGGGCCTGGGGGCTCTGGAAACACCATATATTTT
TRBJ2-7,TRBV10-1,.,.,CASSVRAYEQYF,TGCGCCAGCAGTGTCAGAGCATACGAGCAGTACTTC
TRBJ2-3,TRBV27,.,once,CASSSSSTDTQYF,TGTGCCAGCAGTTCTAGTAGCACAGATACGCAGTATTTT
TRBJ1-1,TRBV20-1,.,once,CSAFRRTEAFF,TGCAGTGCTTTTCGTAGAACTGAAGCTTTCTTT
TRBJ1-1,TRBV7-2,.,.,CASSDPRTGNTEAFF,TGTGCCAGCAGCGATCCCCGGACGGGGAACACTGAAGCTTTCTTT
TRBJ1-1,TRBV7-9,.,few,CASSQERGTSQAFF,TGTGCCAGCAGCCAAGAGAGGGGGACTTCCCAAGCTTTCTTT
TRBJ1-1,TRBV28,.,.,CASSLAGNTEAFF,TGTGCCAGCAGTTTAGCCGGGAACACTGAAGCTTTCTTT
TRBJ2-7,TRBV6-1,.,few,CASSERAGRDEQYF,TGTGCCAGCAGTGAAAGGGCCGGTCGGGACGAGCAGTACTTC
TRBJ2-5,TRBV19,TRBD2,.,CASRAGLATETQYF,TGTGCCAGTAGGGCAGGACTAGCGACAGAGACCCAGTACTTC
TRBJ2-2,TRBV6-4,TRBD2,once,CASSDGLDTGELFF,TGTGCCAGCAGTGACGGACTAGACACCGGGGAGCTGTTTTTT
TRBJ2-2,TRBV5-1,.,once,CASSSGVGGELFF,TGCGCCAGCAGCTCTGGGGTTGGCGGGGAGCTGTTTTTT
TRBJ1-4,TRBV6-1,.,.,CASSEARGTSEKLFF,TGTGCCAGCAGTGAAGCGAGGGGAACCTCAGAAAAACTGTTTTTT
TRBJ1-1,TRBV28,.,.,CASCSLGNTEAFF,TGTGCCAGCTGCTCCCTGGGAAACACTGAAGCTTTCTTT
TRBJ1-1,TRBV5-4,TRBD1,once,CASTPTGERTEAFF,TGTGCCAGCACCCCGACAGGGGAAAGGACTGAAGCTTTCTTT
TRBJ1-2,TRBV19,.,.,CASSILGGTGYTF,TGTGCCAGTAGTATCCTCGGGGGCACGGGCTACACCTTC